The following is a T cell receptor (beta chain) sequence with its context. Its specificity is unknown. Trimming took 8 bases from V and 3 from J, leaving 13 bases between them. Germline V gene data show CDR1 as MDHEN and CDR2 as SYDVKM. This CDR3 contains 14 residues. This entry belongs to a study of regulatory T cells. Study-wide points: In CD3G-deficient patients, conventional CD4+ T cells were enriched for hydrophobic CDR3 residues at positions 6 and 7.

Primers: 52 TRBV forward and 13 TRBJ reverse. Only in-frame clones appear in the TCRdb table, and some are missing; sequencing was by immunoSEQ multiplex PCR. The sample gives 30,000 to 40,000 clones, over 90% of which show up once; 0.9% to 1% is in the top ten. The receptor's source is a child under 10 years old with CD3G deficiency. The J gene is TRBJ1-4, the V gene TRBV28, with a tentative D call TRBD1 (6 bases). What was sequenced was conventional CD4+ T cells sorted from blood. CDR3 loop: CASGRGGPNEKLFF. In DNA, the CDR3 is TGTGCCAGCGGTCGGGGGGGCCCTAATGAAAAACTGTTTTTT.